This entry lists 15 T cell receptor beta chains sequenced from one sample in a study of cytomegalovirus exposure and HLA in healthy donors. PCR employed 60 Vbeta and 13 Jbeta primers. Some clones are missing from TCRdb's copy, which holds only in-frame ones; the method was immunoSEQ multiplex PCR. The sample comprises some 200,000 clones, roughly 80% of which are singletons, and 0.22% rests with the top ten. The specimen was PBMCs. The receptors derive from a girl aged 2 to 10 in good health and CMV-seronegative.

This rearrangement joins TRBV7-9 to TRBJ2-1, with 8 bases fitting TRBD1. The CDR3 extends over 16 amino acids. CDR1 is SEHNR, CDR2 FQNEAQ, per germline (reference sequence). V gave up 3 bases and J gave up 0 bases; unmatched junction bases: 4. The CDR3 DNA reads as TGTGCCAGCAGCTTCTGGACAGGGAGCTCCTACAATGAGCAGTTCTTC. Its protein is CASSFWTGSSYNEQFF.

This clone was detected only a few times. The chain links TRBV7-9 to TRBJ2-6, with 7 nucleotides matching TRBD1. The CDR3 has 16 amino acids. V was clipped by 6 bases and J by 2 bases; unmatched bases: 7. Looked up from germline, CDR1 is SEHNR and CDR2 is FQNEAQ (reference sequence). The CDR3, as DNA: TGTGCCAGCAGATTCACCACAGGGGCTGGGGCCAACGTCCTGACTTTC. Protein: CASRFTTGAGANVLTF.

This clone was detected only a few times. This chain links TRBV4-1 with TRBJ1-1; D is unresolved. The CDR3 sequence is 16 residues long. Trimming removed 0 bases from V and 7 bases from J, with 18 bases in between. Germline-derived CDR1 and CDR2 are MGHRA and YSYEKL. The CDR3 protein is CASSQDGIGVTREAFF. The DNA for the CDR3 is TGCGCCAGCAGCCAAGACGGCATTGGAGTCACGCGTGAAGCTTTCTTT.

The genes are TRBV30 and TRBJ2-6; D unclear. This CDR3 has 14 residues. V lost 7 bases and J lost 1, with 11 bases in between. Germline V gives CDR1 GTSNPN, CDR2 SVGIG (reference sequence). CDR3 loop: CASKHVSGANVLTF. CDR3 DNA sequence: TGTGCCTCAAAACACGTTTCTGGGGCCAACGTCCTGACTTTC.

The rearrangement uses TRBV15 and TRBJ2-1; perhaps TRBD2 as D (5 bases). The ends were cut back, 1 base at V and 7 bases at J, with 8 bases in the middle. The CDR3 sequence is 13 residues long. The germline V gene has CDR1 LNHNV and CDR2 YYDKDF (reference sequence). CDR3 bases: TGTGCCACCAGCAGAGTCCGGGGAAATGAGCAGTTCTTC. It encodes CATSRVRGNEQFF.

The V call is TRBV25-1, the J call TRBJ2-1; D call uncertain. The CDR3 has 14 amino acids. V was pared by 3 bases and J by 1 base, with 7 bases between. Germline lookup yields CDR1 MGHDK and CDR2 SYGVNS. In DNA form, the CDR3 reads TGTGCCAGCAGTGATGCTAGTTCCTACAATGAGCAGTTCTTC. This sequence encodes CASSDASSYNEQFF.

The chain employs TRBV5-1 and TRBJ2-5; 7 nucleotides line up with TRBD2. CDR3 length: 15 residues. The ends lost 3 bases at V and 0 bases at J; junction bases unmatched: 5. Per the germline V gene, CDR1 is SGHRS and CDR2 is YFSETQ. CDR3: CASSWLAVYQETQYF. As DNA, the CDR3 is TGCGCCAGCAGCTGGCTAGCGGTGTACCAAGAGACCCAGTACTTC.

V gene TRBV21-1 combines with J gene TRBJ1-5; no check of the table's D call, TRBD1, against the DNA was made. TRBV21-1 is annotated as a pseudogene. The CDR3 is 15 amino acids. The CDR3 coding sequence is TGTGCCAGCAGCCGGTCGACAGCTCTTAATCAGCCCCAGCATTTT. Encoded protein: CASSRSTALNQPQHF.

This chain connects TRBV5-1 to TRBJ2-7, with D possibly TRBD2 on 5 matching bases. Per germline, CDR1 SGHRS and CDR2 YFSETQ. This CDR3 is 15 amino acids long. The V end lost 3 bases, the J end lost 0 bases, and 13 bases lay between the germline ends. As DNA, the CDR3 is TGCGCCAGCAGCTACGAGGGTTTCCCCTCCTACGAGCAGTACTTC. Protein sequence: CASSYEGFPSYEQYF.

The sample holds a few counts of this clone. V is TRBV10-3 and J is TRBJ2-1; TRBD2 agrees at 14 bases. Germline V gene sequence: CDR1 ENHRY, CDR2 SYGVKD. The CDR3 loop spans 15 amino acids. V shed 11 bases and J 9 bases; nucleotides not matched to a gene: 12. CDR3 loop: CAVQSGLAGVGEQFF. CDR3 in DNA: TGTGCCGTCCAATCGGGACTAGCGGGAGTGGGTGAGCAGTTCTTC.

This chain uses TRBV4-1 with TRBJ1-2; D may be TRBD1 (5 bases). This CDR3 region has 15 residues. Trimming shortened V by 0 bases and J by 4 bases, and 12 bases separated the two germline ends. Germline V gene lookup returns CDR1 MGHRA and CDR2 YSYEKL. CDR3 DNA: TGCGCCAGCAGCCAAGATCAGGGTGAGAGCTATGGCTACACCTTC. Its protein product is CASSQDQGESYGYTF.

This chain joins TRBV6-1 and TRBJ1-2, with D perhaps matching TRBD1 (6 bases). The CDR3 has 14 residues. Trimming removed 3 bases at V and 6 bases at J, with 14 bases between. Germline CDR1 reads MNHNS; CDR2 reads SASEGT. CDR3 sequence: CASSEIRDTNGYTF. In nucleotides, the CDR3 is TGTGCCAGCAGTGAGATCCGGGACACGAATGGCTACACCTTC.

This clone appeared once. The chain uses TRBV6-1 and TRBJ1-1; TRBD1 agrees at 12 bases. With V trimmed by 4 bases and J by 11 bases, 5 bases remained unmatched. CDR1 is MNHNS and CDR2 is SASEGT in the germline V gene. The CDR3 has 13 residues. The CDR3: CASSGGQGATAFF. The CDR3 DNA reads TGTGCCAGCAGTGGGGGACAGGGGGCTACGGCTTTCTTT.

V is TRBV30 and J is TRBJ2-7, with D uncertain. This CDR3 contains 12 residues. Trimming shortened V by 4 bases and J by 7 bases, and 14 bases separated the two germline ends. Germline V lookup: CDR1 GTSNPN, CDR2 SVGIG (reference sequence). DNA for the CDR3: TGTGCCTGGACTTTGGGCCAGCAAGAGCAGTACTTC. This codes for CAWTLGQQEQYF.

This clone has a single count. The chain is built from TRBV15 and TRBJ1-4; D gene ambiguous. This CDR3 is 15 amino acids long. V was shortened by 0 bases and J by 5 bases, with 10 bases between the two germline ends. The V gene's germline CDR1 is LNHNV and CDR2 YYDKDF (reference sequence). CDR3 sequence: CATSRDTGRNEKLFF. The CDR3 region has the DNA TGTGCCACCAGCAGAGATACGGGGAGGAATGAAAAACTGTTTTTT.